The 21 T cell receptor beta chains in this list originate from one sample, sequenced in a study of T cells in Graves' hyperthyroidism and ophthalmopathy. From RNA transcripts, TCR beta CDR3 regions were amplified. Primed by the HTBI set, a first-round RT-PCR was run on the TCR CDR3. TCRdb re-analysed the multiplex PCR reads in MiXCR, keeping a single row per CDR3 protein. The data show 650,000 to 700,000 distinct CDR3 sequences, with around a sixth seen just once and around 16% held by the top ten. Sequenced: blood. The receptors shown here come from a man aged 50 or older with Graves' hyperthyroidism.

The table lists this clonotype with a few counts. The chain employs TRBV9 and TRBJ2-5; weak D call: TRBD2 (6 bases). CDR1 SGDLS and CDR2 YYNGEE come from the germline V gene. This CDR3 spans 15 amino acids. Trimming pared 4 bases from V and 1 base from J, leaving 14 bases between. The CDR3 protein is CASSTRGDAQETQYF. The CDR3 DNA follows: TGTGCCAGCAGCACCCGCGGGGACGCCCAAGAGACCCAGTACTTC. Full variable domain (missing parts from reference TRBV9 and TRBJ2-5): DSGVTQTPKHLITATGQRVTLRCSPRSGDLSVYWYQQSLDQGLQFLIQYYNGEERAKGNILERFSAQQFPDLHSELNLSSLELGDSALYFCASSTRGDAQETQYFGPGTRLLVL.

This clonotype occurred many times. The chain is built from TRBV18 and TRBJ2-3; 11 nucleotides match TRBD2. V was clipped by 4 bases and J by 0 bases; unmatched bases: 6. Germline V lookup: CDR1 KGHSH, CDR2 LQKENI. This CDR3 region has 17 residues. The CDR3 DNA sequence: TGTGCCAGCTCACGAACCGGGACTAGCGGTAGCACAGATACGCAGTATTTT. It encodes CASSRTGTSGSTDTQYF.

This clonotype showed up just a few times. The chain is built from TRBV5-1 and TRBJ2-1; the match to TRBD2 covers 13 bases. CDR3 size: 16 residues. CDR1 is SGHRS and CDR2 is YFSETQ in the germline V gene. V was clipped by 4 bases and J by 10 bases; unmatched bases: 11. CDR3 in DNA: TGCGCCAGCAGCCCGGCGGGACTAGCGGGAATTAGGGAGCAGTTCTTC. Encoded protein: CASSPAGLAGIREQFF.

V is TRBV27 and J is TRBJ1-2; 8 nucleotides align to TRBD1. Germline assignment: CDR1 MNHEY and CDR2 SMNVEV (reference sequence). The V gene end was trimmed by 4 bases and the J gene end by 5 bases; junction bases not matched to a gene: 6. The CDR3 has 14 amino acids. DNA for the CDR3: TGTGCCAGCAGTTCAAACAGGGGGAATTATGGCTACACCTTC. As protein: CASSSNRGNYGYTF.

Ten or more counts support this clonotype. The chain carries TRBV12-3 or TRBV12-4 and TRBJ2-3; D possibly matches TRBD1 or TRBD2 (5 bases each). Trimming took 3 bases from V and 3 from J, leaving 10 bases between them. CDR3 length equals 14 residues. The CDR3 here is CASSFGGMTDTQYF. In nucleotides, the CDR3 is TGTGCCAGCAGTTTTGGGGGAATGACAGATACGCAGTATTTT.

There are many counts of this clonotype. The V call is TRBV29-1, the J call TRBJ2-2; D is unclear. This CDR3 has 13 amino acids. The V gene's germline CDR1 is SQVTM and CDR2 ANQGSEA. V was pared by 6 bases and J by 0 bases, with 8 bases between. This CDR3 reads CSVESANTGELFF. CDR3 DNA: TGCAGCGTGGAATCCGCGAACACCGGGGAGCTGTTTTTT.

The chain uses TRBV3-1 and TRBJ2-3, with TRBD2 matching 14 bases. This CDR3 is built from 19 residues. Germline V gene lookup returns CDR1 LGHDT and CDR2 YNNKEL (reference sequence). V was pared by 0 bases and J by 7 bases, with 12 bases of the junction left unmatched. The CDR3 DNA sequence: TGTGCCAGCAGCCAAGATGGGACTAGCGGGAGCACAGATACGCATACGCAGTATTTT. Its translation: CASSQDGTSGSTDTHTQYF.

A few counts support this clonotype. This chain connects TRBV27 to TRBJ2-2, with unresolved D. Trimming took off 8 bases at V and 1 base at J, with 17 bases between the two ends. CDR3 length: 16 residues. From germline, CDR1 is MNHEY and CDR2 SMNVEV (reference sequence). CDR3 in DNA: TGTGCCAGCCAGGATCTTGCGAGCCTGAACACCGGGGAGCTGTTTTTT. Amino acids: CASQDLASLNTGELFF.

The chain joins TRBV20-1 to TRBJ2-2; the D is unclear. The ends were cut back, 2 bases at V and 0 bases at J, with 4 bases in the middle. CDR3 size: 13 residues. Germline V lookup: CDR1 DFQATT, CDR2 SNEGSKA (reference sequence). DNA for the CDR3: TGCAGTGCTAGAAGGCCGAACACCGGGGAGCTGTTTTTT. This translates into CSARRPNTGELFF.

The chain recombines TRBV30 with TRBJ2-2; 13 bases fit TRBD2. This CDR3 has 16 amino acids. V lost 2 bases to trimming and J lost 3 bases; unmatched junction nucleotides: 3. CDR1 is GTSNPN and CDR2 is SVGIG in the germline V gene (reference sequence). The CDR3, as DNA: TGTGCCTGGAGTTCCGGACTAGCGGGAGACACCGGGGAGCTGTTTTTT. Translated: CAWSSGLAGDTGELFF.

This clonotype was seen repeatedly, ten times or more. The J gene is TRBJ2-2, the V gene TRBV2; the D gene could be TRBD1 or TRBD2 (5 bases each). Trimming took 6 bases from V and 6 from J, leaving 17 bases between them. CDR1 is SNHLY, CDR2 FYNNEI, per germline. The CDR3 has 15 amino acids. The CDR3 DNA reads TGTGCCAGCAGACTTTTAGGGACCCTTGCCGGGGAGCTGTTTTTT. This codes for CASRLLGTLAGELFF.

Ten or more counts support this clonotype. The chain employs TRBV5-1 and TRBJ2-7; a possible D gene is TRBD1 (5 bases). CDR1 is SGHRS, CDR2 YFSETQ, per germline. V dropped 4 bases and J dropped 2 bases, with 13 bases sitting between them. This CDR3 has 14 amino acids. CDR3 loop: CASSLRQSPYEQYF. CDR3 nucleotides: TGCGCCAGCAGCCTCAGACAGAGCCCCTACGAGCAGTACTTC. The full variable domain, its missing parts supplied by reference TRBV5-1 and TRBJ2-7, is KAGVTQTPRYLIKTRGQQVTLSCSPISGHRSVSWYQQTPGQGLQFLFEYFSETQRNKGNFPGRFSGRQFSNSRSEMNVSTLELGDSALYLCASSLRQSPYEQYFGPGTRLTVT.

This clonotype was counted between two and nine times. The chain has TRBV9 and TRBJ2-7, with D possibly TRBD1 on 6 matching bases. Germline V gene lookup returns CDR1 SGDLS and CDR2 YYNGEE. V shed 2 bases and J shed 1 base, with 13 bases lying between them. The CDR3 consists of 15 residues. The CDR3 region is CASSVGQKASYEQYF. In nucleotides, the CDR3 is TGTGCCAGCAGCGTCGGACAGAAAGCTTCCTACGAGCAGTACTTC.

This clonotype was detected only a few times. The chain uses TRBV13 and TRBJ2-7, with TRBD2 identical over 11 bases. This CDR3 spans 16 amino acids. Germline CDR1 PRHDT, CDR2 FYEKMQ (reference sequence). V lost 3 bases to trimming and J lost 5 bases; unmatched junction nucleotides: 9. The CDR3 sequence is CASSFGPGLAVDEQYF. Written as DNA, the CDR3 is TGTGCCAGCAGCTTTGGGCCGGGACTAGCGGTCGACGAGCAGTACTTC. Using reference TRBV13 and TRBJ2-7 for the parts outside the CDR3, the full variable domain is AAGVIQSPRHLIKEKRETATLKCYPIPRHDTVYWYQQGPGQDPQFLISFYEKMQSDKGSIPDRFSAQQFSDYHSELNMSSLELGDSALYFCASSFGPGLAVDEQYFGPGTRLTVT.

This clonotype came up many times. In DNA, the CDR3 is TGTGCCAGTATTCAGTCCGGGACAGTTGATCAGCCCCAGCATTTT. Protein sequence: CASIQSGTVDQPQHF. The chain couples TRBV19 to TRBJ1-5, with 7 bases lining up with TRBD1. The CDR3 is made up of 15 amino acids. The V segment lost 7 bases and the J segment 5 bases; nucleotides outside the gene matches: 11. The germline V gene has CDR1 LNHDA and CDR2 SQIVND (reference sequence).

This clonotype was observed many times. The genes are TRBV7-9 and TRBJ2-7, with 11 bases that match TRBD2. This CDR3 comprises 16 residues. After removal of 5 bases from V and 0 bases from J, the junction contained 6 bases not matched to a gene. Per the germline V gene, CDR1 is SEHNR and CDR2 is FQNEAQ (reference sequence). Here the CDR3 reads CASSPGLAGSSYEQYF. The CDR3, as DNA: TGTGCCAGCAGCCCCGGACTAGCGGGTAGCTCCTACGAGCAGTACTTC.

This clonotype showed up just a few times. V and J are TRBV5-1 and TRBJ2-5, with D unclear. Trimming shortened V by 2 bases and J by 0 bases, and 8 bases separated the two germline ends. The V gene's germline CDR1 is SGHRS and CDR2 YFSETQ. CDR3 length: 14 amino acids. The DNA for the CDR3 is TGCGCCAGCAGCTTTTTTGGAAACCAAGAGACCCAGTACTTC. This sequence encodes CASSFFGNQETQYF.

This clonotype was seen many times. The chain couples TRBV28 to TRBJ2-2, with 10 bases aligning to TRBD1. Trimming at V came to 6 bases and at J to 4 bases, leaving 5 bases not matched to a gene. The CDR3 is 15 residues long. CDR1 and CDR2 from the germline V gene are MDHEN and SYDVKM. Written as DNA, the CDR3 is TGTGCCAGCAGGGGACAGGGGATGAGCACCGGGGAGCTGTTTTTT. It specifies CASRGQGMSTGELFF.

As DNA, the CDR3 is TGTGCCAGCAGCTTAGCAAGGATTTCCTATGGCTACACCTTC. Translation: CASSLARISYGYTF. The rearrangement joins TRBV11-2 to TRBJ1-2, with D unresolved. The ends were cut back, 1 base at V and 4 bases at J, with 10 bases in the middle. The CDR3 loop spans 14 amino acids. The germline CDR1 and CDR2 sequences are SGHAT and FQNNGV.

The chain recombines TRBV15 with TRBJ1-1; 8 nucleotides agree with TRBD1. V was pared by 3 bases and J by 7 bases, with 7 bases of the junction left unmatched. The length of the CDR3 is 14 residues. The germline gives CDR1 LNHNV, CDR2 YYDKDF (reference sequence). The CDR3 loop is CATSSLNRGVEAFF. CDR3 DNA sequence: TGTGCCACCAGCAGTCTTAACAGGGGGGTTGAAGCTTTCTTT.

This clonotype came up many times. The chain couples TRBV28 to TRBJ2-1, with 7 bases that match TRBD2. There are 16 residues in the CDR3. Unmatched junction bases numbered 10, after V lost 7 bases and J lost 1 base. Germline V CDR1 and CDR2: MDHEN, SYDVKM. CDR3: CASTSTAGVSYNEQFF. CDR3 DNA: TGTGCCAGCACCTCGACGGCGGGAGTGTCCTACAATGAGCAGTTCTTC. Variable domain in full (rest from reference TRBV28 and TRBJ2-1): DVKVTQSSRYLVKRTGEKVFLECVQDMDHENMFWYRQDPGLGLRLIYFSYDVKMKEKGDIPEGYSVSREKKERFSLILESASTNQTSMYLCASTSTAGVSYNEQFFGPGTRLTVL.